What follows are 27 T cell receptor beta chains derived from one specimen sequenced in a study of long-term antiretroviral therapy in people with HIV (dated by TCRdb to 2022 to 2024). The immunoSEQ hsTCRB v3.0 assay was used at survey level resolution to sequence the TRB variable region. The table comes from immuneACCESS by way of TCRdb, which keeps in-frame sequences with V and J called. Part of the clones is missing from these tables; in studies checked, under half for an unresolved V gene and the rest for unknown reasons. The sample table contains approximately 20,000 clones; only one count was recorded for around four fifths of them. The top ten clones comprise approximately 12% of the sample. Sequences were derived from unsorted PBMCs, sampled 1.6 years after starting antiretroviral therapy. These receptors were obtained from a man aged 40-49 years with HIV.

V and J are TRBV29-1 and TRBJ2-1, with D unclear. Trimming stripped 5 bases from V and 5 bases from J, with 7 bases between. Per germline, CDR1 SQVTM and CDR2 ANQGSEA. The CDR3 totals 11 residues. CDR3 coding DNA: TGCAGCGTTCGTAAGGACAATGAGCAGTTCTTC. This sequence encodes CSVRKDNEQFF.

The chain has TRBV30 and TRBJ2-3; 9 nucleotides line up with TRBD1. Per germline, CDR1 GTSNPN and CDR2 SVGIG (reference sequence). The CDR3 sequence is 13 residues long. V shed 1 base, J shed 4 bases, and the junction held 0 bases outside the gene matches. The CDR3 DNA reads TGTGCCTGGAGTGACAGGGGGCCAGATACGCAGTATTTT. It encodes CAWSDRGPDTQYF.

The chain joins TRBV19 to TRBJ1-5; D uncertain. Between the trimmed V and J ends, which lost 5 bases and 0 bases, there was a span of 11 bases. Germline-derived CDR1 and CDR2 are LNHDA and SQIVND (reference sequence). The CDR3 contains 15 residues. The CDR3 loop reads CASSVQSHSNQPQHF. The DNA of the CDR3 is TGTGCCAGTAGTGTCCAATCCCATAGCAATCAGCCCCAGCATTTT.

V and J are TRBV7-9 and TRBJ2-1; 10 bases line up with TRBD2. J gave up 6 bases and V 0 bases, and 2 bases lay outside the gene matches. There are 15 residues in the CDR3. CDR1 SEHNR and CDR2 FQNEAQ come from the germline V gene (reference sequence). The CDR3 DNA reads TGTGCCAGCAGCTTAGCGGCTAGCGGGAGCAATGAGCAGTTCTTC. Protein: CASSLAASGSNEQFF.

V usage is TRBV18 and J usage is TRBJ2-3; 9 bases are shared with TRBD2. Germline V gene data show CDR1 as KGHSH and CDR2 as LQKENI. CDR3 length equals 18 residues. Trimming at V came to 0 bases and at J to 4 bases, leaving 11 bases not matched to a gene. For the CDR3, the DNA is TGTGCCAGCTCACCACCTGGTTGGGCTAGCGGGAACTCAGATACGCAGTATTTT. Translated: CASSPPGWASGNSDTQYF.

The CDR3 region is CASSVGGGGGNTIYF. The CDR3 DNA reads as TGTGCCAGCAGCGTAGGAGGGGGGGGAGGAAACACCATATATTTT. The gene calls are TRBV9 and TRBJ1-3, with D possibly TRBD1 on 6 matching bases. Germline CDR1 is SGDLS and CDR2 is YYNGEE. The CDR3 consists of 15 residues. Trimming left V 0 bases short and J 4 bases short, with 11 bases between.

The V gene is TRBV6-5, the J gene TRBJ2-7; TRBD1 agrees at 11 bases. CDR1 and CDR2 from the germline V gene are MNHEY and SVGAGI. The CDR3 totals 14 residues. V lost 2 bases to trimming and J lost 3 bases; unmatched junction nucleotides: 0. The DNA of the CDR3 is TGTGCCAGCAGTTACGGGACAGGGGGCTACGAGCAGTACTTC. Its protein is CASSYGTGGYEQYF.

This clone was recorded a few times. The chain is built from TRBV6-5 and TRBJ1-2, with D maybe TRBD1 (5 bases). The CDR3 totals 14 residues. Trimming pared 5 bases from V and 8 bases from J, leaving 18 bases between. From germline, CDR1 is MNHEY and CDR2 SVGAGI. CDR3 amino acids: CASSTGTRGMGYTF. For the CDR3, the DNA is TGTGCCAGCAGTACCGGGACCCGGGGGATGGGCTACACCTTC.

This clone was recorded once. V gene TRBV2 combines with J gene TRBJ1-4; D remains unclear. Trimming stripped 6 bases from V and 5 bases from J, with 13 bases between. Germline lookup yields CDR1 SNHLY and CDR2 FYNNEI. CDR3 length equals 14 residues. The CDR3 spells CASSPNPVNEKLFF. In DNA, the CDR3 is TGTGCCAGCAGCCCCAATCCGGTAAATGAAAAACTGTTTTTT.

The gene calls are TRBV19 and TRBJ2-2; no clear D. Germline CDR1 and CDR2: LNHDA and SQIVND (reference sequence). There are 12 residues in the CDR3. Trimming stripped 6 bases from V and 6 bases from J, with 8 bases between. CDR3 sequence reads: CASRYGSGELFF. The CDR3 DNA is TGTGCCAGTAGATACGGGTCCGGGGAGCTGTTTTTT.

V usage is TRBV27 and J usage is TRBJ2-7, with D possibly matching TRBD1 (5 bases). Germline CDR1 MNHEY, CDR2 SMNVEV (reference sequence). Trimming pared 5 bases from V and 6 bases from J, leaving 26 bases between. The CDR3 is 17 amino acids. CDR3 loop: CASSHHPFTGPSLEQYF. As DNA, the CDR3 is TGTGCCAGCAGTCACCACCCGTTCACAGGACCCTCCCTCGAGCAGTACTTC.

CDR3 residues: CAFGGTNTEAFF. The DNA for the CDR3 is TGTGCCTTTGGGGGCACGAACACTGAAGCTTTCTTT. The rearrangement uses TRBV30 and TRBJ1-1; the D gene is possibly TRBD1 (6 bases). V lost 7 bases to trimming and J lost 1 base, with 10 bases between them. CDR3 length: 12 amino acids. Germline CDR1 GTSNPN, CDR2 SVGIG (reference sequence).

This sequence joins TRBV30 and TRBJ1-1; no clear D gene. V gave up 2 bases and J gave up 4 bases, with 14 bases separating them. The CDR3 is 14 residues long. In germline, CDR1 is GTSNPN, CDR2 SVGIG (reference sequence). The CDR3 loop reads CAWSIRGGSTEAFF. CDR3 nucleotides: TGTGCCTGGAGTATCCGAGGTGGGTCCACTGAAGCTTTCTTT.

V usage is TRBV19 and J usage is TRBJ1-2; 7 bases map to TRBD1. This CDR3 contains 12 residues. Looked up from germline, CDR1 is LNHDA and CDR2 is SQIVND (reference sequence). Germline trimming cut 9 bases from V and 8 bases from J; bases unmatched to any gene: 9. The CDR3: CASTDRVRGYTF. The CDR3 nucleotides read TGTGCCAGCACCGACAGGGTACGCGGCTACACCTTC. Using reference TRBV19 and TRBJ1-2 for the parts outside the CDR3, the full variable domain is DGGITQSPKYLFRKEGQNVTLSCEQNLNHDAMYWYRQDPGQGLRLIYYSQIVNDFQKGDIAEGYSVSREKKESFPLTVTSAQKNPTAFYLCASTDRVRGYTFGSGTRLTVV.

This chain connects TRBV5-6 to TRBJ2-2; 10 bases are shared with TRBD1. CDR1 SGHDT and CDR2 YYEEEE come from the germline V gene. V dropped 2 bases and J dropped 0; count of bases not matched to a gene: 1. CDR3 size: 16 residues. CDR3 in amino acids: CASSFGTGANTGELFF. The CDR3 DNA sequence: TGTGCCAGCAGCTTTGGGACAGGGGCGAACACCGGGGAGCTGTTTTTT.

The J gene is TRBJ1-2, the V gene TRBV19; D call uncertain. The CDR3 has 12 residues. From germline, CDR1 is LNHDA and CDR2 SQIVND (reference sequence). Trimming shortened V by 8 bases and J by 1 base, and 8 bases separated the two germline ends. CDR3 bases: TGTGCCAGTGGCAGTAGTAACTATGGCTACACCTTC. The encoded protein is CASGSSNYGYTF.

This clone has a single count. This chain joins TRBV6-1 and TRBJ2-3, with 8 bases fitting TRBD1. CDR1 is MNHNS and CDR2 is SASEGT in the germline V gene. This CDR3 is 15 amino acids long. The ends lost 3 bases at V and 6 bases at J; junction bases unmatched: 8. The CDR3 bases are TGTGCCAGCAGTGAGAGGGACAGGACTCTGGATACGCAGTATTTT. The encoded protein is CASSERDRTLDTQYF.

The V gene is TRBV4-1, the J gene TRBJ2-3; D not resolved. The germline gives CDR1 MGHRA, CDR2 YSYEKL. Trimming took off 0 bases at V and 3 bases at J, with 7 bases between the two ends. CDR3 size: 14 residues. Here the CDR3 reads CASSQDPGTDTQYF. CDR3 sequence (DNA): TGCGCCAGCAGCCAAGATCCTGGGACAGATACGCAGTATTTT.

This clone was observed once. CDR3 amino acids: CASSEDLGPYGYTF. The CDR3 DNA is TGTGCCAGCAGTGAGGATCTCGGACCATATGGCTACACCTTC. The V call is TRBV2, the J call TRBJ1-2; D is uncertain. This CDR3 has 14 amino acids. V was shortened by 3 bases and J by 5 bases, with 13 bases between the two germline ends. CDR1 SNHLY and CDR2 FYNNEI come from the germline V gene.

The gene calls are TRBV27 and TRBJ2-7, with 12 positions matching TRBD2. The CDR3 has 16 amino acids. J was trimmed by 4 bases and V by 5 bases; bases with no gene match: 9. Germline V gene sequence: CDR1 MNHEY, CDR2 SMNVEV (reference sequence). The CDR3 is CASSATSGRGSYEQYF. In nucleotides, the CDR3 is TGTGCCAGCAGTGCGACTAGCGGGAGAGGTAGTTACGAGCAGTACTTC.

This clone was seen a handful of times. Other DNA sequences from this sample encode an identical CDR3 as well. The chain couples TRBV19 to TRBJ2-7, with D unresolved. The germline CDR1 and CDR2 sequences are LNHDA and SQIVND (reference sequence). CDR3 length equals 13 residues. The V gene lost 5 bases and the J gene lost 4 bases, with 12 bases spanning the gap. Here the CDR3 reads CASSAGLGYEQYF. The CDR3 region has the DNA TGTGCCAGTAGTGCCGGGCTGGGATACGAGCAGTACTTC.

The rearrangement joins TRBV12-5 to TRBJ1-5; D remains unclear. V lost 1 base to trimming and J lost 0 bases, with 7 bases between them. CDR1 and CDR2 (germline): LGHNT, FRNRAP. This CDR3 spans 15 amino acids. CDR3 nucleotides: TGTGCTAGTGGTTTGGACGGCCCTAGCAATCAGCCCCAGCATTTT. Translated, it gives CASGLDGPSNQPQHF. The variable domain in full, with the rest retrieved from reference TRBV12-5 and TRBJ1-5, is DARVTQTPRHKVTEMGQEVTMRCQPILGHNTVFWYRQTMMQGLELLAYFRNRAPLDDSGMPKDRFSAEMPDATLATLKIQPSEPRDSAVYFCASGLDGPSNQPQHFGDGTRLSIL.

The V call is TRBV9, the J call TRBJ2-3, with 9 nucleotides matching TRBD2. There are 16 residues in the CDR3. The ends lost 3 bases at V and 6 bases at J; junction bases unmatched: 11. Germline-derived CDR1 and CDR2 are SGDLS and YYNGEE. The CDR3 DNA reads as TGTGCCAGCAGCGAGGGAGCGGGAGGTCGCTACGATACGCAGTATTTT. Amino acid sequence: CASSEGAGGRYDTQYF.

CDR3 in DNA: TGTGCCAGCTCCCCAGCCCAGGGGGCTGGGTACGAGCAGTACTTC. Encoded protein: CASSPAQGAGYEQYF. The chain joins TRBV18 to TRBJ2-7; 8 bases line up with TRBD1. The V segment lost 6 bases and the J segment 4 bases; nucleotides outside the gene matches: 11. The germline V gene encodes CDR1 KGHSH and CDR2 LQKENI. The CDR3 runs to 15 residues. The whole variable domain, remainder taken from reference TRBV18 and TRBJ2-7, is NAGVMQNPRHLVRRRGQEARLRCSPMKGHSHVYWYRQLPEEGLKFMVYLQKENIIDESGMPKERFSAEFPKEGPSILRIQQVVRGDSAAYFCASSPAQGAGYEQYFGPGTRLTVT.

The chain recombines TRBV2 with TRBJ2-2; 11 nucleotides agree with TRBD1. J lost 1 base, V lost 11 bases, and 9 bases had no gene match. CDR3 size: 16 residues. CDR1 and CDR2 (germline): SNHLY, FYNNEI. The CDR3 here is CAVWTGGEKNTGELFF. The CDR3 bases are TGTGCCGTATGGACAGGGGGCGAGAAGAACACCGGGGAGCTGTTTTTT.

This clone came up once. In nucleotides, the CDR3 is TGTGCCAGCAGTCGGGACGGTACCTACGAGCAGTACTTC. Its protein is CASSRDGTYEQYF. V is TRBV6-1 and J is TRBJ2-7; D could derive from TRBD1 or TRBD2 (5 bases each). Germline lookup yields CDR1 MNHNS and CDR2 SASEGT. This CDR3 spans 13 amino acids. The V and J ends lost 5 bases and 2 bases respectively, with 10 bases between them.

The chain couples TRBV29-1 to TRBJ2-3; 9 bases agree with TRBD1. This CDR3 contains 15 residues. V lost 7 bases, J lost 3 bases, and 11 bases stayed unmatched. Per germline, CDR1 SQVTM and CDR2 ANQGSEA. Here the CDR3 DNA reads TGCAGCGCCGCGTCGGACAGGGGCGGGACAGATACGCAGTATTTT. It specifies CSAASDRGGTDTQYF.